These 8 T cell receptor beta chains share one sample of origin, sequenced in a study of siplizumab effects on memory and regulatory T cells (dated by TCRdb to the late 2010s). Preparation of the library involved the immunoSEQ multiplex PCR assay. TCRdb took this table from immuneACCESS and kept in-frame rearrangements with V and J called. Such tables lack part of the clones; where checked against another copy, unresolved V genes explain under half of the gap, and the rest is unexplained. This sample comprises more than 85,000 clones, roughly 92% of them detected only once. The ten most abundant clones make up approximately 1.2% of the sample. The specimen was CD4+ T cells sorted from blood. Receptors were obtained from a human donor in good health.

To note about this clone: Its ends do not fully match the called genes, so a read error is possible. The chain combines TRBV7-7 with TRBJ2-7; 7 nucleotides align to TRBD1. CDR1 and CDR2 from the germline V gene are SSHAT and FNYEAQ (reference sequence). The length of the CDR3 is 17 residues. CDR3 DNA: TGTGCTAGCAGCTTAGGAAGACGACAGGGTAGGACATACGAGCAGTACTTC. It translates to CASSLGRRQGRTYEQYF.

The chain recombines TRBV15 with TRBJ2-2, with D perhaps matching TRBD2 (6 bases). Germline CDR1 and CDR2: LNHNV and YYDKDF (reference sequence). Trimming cost V 3 bases and J 4 bases, with 12 bases left between them. The CDR3 length is 15 residues. The CDR3 DNA follows: TGTGCCACCAGCAGGGGGACTCGCTCCACCGGGGAGCTGTTTTTT. This translates into CATSRGTRSTGELFF.

The chain carries TRBV6-5 and TRBJ2-1; 12 bases agree with TRBD1. The CDR3 consists of 15 residues. V lost 6 bases, J lost 4 bases, and 4 bases stayed unmatched. CDR1 and CDR2 (germline): MNHEY, SVGAGI. CDR3 in DNA: TGTGCCAGCAGCCGGGACAGGGGGCCTTACAATGAGCAGTTCTTC. The encoded protein is CASSRDRGPYNEQFF.

The genes are TRBV5-4 and TRBJ2-2; D gene ambiguous. Germline CDR1 is SGHNT and CDR2 is YYREEE (reference sequence). This CDR3 comprises 13 residues. Trimming pared 9 bases from V and 0 bases from J, leaving 9 bases between. CDR3 protein: CAISPANTGELFF. The CDR3, as DNA: TGTGCCATTTCACCCGCGAACACCGGGGAGCTGTTTTTT.

CDR3 DNA: TGTGCCAGCAACCGACTAGCGGGGGGACGGCAGTACTTC. Encoded protein: CASNRLAGGRQYF. The chain combines TRBV2 with TRBJ2-7; 13 nucleotides match TRBD2. The CDR3 consists of 13 residues. Germline-derived CDR1 and CDR2 are SNHLY and FYNNEI. Unmatched junction bases numbered 6, after V lost 7 bases and J lost 9 bases.

This chain joins TRBV5-4 and TRBJ1-1; no clear D. The V gene lost 4 bases and the J gene lost 3 bases, with 13 bases spanning the gap. CDR3 length equals 14 residues. Germline V gene data show CDR1 as SGHNT and CDR2 as YYREEE (reference sequence). The CDR3 nucleotides are TGTGCCAGCAGCCCGATTGGTCCGGACACTGAAGCTTTCTTT. Its protein is CASSPIGPDTEAFF.

The V and J genes are TRBV14 and TRBJ1-1; unclear D gene. Trimming pared 3 bases from V and 4 bases from J, leaving 12 bases between. Germline V CDR1 and CDR2: SGHDN, FVKESK. This CDR3 region has 14 residues. The chain's CDR3 is CASSQRIAGTEAFF. The DNA for the CDR3 is TGTGCCAGCAGCCAGCGGATCGCGGGCACTGAAGCTTTCTTT.

The chain links TRBV9 to TRBJ1-2; perhaps TRBD1 as D (5 bases). The CDR3 contains 13 residues. From germline, CDR1 is SGDLS and CDR2 YYNGEE. Trimming shortened V by 4 bases and J by 2 bases, and 9 bases separated the two germline ends. The CDR3 is CASSQGENYGYTF. Written as DNA, the CDR3 is TGTGCCAGCAGCCAAGGGGAGAACTATGGCTACACCTTC. Together with reference TRBV9 and TRBJ1-2, the CDR3 gives the full variable domain: DSGVTQTPKHLITATGQRVTLRCSPRSGDLSVYWYQQSLDQGLQFLIQYYNGEERAKGNILERFSAQQFPDLHSELNLSSLELGDSALYFCASSQGENYGYTFGSGTRLTVV.